This is a list of T cell receptor beta chains from one sample in a study of T cell repertoires in cytomegalovirus infection. These receptors' targets are unknown. Each CDR3 protein gets one entry after TCRdb re-called the reads with MiXCR. The profile covers a few hundred thousand distinct CDR3 sequences, with around 40% appearing a single time and 48% taken by the ten largest. The source was cultured PBMCs, collected from culture after CMV antigen stimulation. All receptors derive from a human donor in good health (CMV status not recorded). Some clones in this sample may be carry-over from other donors' samples. The conserved cysteine and the conserved F or W are not part of the CDR3 here.

len	v_gene	CDR3aa
15	TRBV7-8	ASSTRAGGIMNTEAF
13	TRBV5-4	ASSGGQGGSTEAF
15	TRBV28	ASSSSRGGISNQPQH
16	TRBV18	ASSPIPSGLAGLGTQY
11	TRBV19	ASSPGFRQPQH
10	TRBV7-6	ASRREAGELF
13	TRBV20-1	SARARQGWNTEAF
16	TRBV6-2/TRBV6-3	ASSSASGRTWNYNEQF
12	TRBV4-1	ASSPGTGGPGYT
12	TRBV19	ASSITSSYNEQF
15	TRBV7-8	ASSLVSRFPVSQPQH
14	TRBV27	ASGRQGGSGANVLT
11	TRBV10-3	STEPLMNTEAF
12	TRBV6-1	ASSELGWDTEAF
13	TRBV28	ASSLLAGWNTEAF
14	TRBV7-2	ASSLGLWGVNNEQF
14	TRBV7-2	ASSPRGRTSGETQY